One and the same sample provided the 16 T cell receptor beta chains below, sequenced in a study of blood T cell repertoires in COVID-19. TCRdb's copy holds only in-frame clones and misses some; the assay was immunoSEQ multiplex PCR. Of approximately 160,000 clones in the sample, around 88% are singletons; the top ten hold 3.6%. Input material: PBMCs or T cells enriched from blood (not recorded which). These receptors were taken from a woman in her forties or fifties in a cohort exposed to, infected with or recovered from COVID-19 (not recorded which).

For the CDR3, the DNA is TGTGCCAGTAGATCTAGGACTGTCTCCGGGCCCCAGCATTTT. It encodes CASRSRTVSGPQHF. The chain uses TRBV19 and TRBJ1-5; D is unclear. V shed 6 bases and J shed 9 bases, with 18 bases lying between them. Germline CDR1 and CDR2: LNHDA and SQIVND (reference sequence). The CDR3 runs to 14 residues.

The chain uses TRBV7-3 and TRBJ1-1, with a possible D match to TRBD1 (5 bases). Trimming left V 5 bases short and J 11 bases short, with 24 bases between. This CDR3 region has 15 residues. Germline V gene lookup returns CDR1 SGHTA and CDR2 FQGTGA. The CDR3 is CASSARLGEGSEAFF. CDR3 DNA: TGTGCCAGCAGCGCGAGACTGGGGGAGGGTTCCGAGGCTTTCTTT.

V usage is TRBV3-1 (or the pseudogene TRBV3-2) and J usage is TRBJ2-1, with D possibly matching TRBD2 (6 bases). This CDR3 spans 15 amino acids. V was trimmed by 1 base and J by 7 bases, leaving 14 bases between them. Germline V gives CDR1 LGHDT, CDR2 YNNKEL (reference sequence). As DNA, the CDR3 is TGTGCCAGCAGCCAAGGGAGCGGGCCTCGAAATGAGCAGTTCTTC. Protein sequence: CASSQGSGPRNEQFF.

The genes are TRBV28 and TRBJ1-2; 7 positions match TRBD1. Unmatched junction bases numbered 7, after V lost 5 bases and J lost 1 base. The germline V gene has CDR1 MDHEN and CDR2 SYDVKM. This CDR3 has 15 amino acids. CDR3 region: CASSRQGTFNYGYTF. The CDR3, as DNA: TGTGCCAGCAGTCGACAGGGTACCTTTAACTATGGCTACACCTTC.

V usage is TRBV7-2 and J usage is TRBJ2-5, with D tentatively TRBD2 (6 bases). Trimming took 4 bases from V and 1 from J, leaving 13 bases between them. The CDR3 has 15 amino acids. Germline lookup yields CDR1 SGHTA and CDR2 FQGNSA. The CDR3 DNA reads TGTGCCAGCAGCTCCGTTGCGGGGACCCAAGAGACCCAGTACTTC. Translated: CASSSVAGTQETQYF.

This chain's CDR3 is CAISERETDGYTF. The CDR3 coding sequence is TGTGCCATCAGTGAGCGGGAGACAGACGGCTACACCTTC. The rearrangement joins TRBV10-3 to TRBJ1-2; tentative D call: TRBD1 (5 bases). This CDR3 comprises 13 residues. Germline CDR1 and CDR2: ENHRY and SYGVKD. Trimming cost V 2 bases and J 8 bases, with 12 bases left between them.

The CDR3 DNA sequence: TGTGCCAGCAGTGCTTGGGACAGGGGCAGAAAACTGTTTTTT. Translation: CASSAWDRGRKLFF. The genes are TRBV28 and TRBJ1-4; 10 bases agree with TRBD1. CDR3 length equals 14 residues. The germline CDR1 and CDR2 sequences are MDHEN and SYDVKM. V trimming: 5 bases; J trimming: 10 bases; junction bases outside the gene matches: 7.

V and J are TRBV27 and TRBJ1-1, with 8 bases identical to TRBD1. Germline trimming cut 5 bases from V and 4 bases from J; bases unmatched to any gene: 9. The germline CDR1 and CDR2 sequences are MNHEY and SMNVEV (reference sequence). CDR3 size: 15 residues. In DNA, the CDR3 is TGTGCCAGCAGTACCTCCGGCAGGGGGCCCACTGAAGCTTTCTTT. It encodes CASSTSGRGPTEAFF.

The rearrangement uses TRBV5-1 and TRBJ2-2; maybe TRBD1 (5 bases). Germline V gene lookup returns CDR1 SGHRS and CDR2 YFSETQ. The germline V and J ends were trimmed by 9 bases and 0 bases, with 12 bases remaining between them. The CDR3 extends over 14 amino acids. CDR3 in DNA: TGCGCCACACAGGCGAGTCCGAACACCGGGGAGCTGTTTTTT. Its translation: CATQASPNTGELFF.

V and J are TRBV5-1 and TRBJ1-6; D remains unclear. The CDR3 is 17 amino acids. From germline, CDR1 is SGHRS and CDR2 YFSETQ. V was pared by 1 base and J by 14 bases, with 25 bases between. CDR3 sequence (DNA): TGCGCCAGCAGCTTGATTTTCGGGTCGACAACCCCGGGGACCCTCCACTTT. It yields the protein CASSLIFGSTTPGTLHF.

V is TRBV6-1 and J is TRBJ2-5, with 10 bases aligning to TRBD2. Germline lookup yields CDR1 MNHNS and CDR2 SASEGT. V shed 2 bases, J shed 9 bases, and the junction held 6 bases outside the gene matches. The CDR3 loop spans 14 amino acids. CDR3 loop: CASSEWGSGRPQYF. Written as DNA, the CDR3 is TGTGCCAGCAGTGAATGGGGTAGCGGGAGGCCCCAGTACTTC.

The J gene is TRBJ1-2, the V gene TRBV4-3, with unresolved D. CDR3 length: 14 residues. Per the germline V gene, CDR1 is LGHNA and CDR2 is YSLEER. V lost 1 base and J lost 4, with 10 bases in between. The CDR3 bases are TGCGCCAGCAGCCAAGCCACAGACCCCTATGGCTACACCTTC. It codes for CASSQATDPYGYTF.

V is TRBV2 and J is TRBJ2-7; 11 bases match TRBD2. The length of the CDR3 is 15 residues. V lost 6 bases, J lost 2 bases, and 6 bases stayed unmatched. CDR1 and CDR2 from the germline V gene are SNHLY and FYNNEI. The CDR3 nucleotides are TGTGCCAGCAGGACAGGACTAGCGGGCACCTACGAGCAGTACTTC. It encodes CASRTGLAGTYEQYF.

This chain links TRBV7-3 with TRBJ1-1, with D unclear. CDR1 SGHTA and CDR2 FQGTGA come from the germline V gene. The CDR3 is 14 residues long. Trimming took 5 bases from V and 1 from J, leaving 11 bases between them. This CDR3 reads CASSPRLPNTEAFF. CDR3 sequence (DNA): TGTGCCAGCAGCCCCCGCCTACCGAACACTGAAGCTTTCTTT.

DNA for the CDR3: TGTGCCAGCAGTTACCGAATGGACAGAACCTACGAGCAGTACTTC. It encodes CASSYRMDRTYEQYF. This sequence joins TRBV6-5 and TRBJ2-7, with D maybe TRBD1 (6 bases). Germline CDR1 is MNHEY and CDR2 is SVGAGI. Between the trimmed V and J ends, which lost 2 bases and 2 bases, there was a span of 13 bases. The CDR3 consists of 15 residues.

This clone was observed once. V gene TRBV6-5 combines with J gene TRBJ2-2; 9 nucleotides line up with TRBD2. Per germline, CDR1 MNHEY and CDR2 SVGAGI. The CDR3 covers 14 residues. The V segment lost 7 bases and the J segment 6 bases; nucleotides outside the gene matches: 6. The CDR3 protein is CASTVAGAPGELFF. CDR3 nucleotide sequence: TGTGCCAGCACCGTAGCGGGAGCCCCCGGGGAGCTGTTTTTT.